The following is a T cell receptor beta chain sequence with its context. Its antigen remains unknown. The sample belongs to a study of CD8+ T cells in alopecia areata. Looking at the study overall: People stayed on tofacitinib for 6 to 18 months, then stopped the drug for 6 months.

Study results and limitations: Alopecia totalis/universalis scalp especially showed more expanded CD8+ clones than normal scalp. Scalp clonality and expanded CD8+ clones among the top 100 fell significantly with tofacitinib.

Sequencing templates came from extracted RNA that was reverse transcribed into cDNA. Only in-frame clones appear in the TCRdb table, and some are missing; sequencing was by immunoSEQ multiplex PCR. The sample carries around 100,000 clones, 80% to 90% recorded once. The germline V gene encodes CDR1 SGHDT and CDR2 YYEEEE. The CDR3 totals 15 residues. V was trimmed by 4 bases and J by 4 bases, leaving 14 bases between them. Treatment here: oral pan-JAK inhibitor, 5-10 mg twice daily. Alopecia areata patients provided lesional scalp punch biopsies and peripheral blood. The clonotype originates from a human donor with alopecia areata. The sequences come from CD8+ T cells sorted from blood, collected between weeks 30 and 35, from a patient treated with tofacitinib. The V gene is TRBV5-6, the J gene TRBJ2-2; D may be TRBD1 (6 bases). The CDR3 sequence is CASSPGQRVTGELFF. CDR3 coding DNA: TGTGCCAGCAGCCCAGGACAGAGGGTCACCGGGGAGCTGTTTTTT.